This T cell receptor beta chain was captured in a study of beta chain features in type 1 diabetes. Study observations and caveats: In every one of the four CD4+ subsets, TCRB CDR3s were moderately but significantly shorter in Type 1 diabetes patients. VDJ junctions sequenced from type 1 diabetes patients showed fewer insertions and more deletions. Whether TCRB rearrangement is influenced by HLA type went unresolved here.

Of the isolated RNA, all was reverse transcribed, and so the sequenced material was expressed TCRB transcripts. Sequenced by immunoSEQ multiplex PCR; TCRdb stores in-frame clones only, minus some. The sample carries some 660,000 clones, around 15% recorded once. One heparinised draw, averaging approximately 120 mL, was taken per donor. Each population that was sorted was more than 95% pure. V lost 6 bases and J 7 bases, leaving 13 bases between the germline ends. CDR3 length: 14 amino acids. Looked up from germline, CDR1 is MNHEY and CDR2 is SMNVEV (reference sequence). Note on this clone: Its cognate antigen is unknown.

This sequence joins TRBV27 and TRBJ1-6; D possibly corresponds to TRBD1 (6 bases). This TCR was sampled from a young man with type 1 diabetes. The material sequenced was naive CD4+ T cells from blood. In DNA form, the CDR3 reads TGTGCCAGCAGAACAGGGCATTTCAATTCACCCCTCCACTTT. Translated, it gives CASRTGHFNSPLHF.